This note documents a single TCR beta chain sequence. Its antigen is still unknown. Unique molecular identifiers tagged the TCRbeta library. MiXCR, applied by TCRdb to the PCR reads, yields one record per CDR3 protein. Of fewer than 450,000 distinct CDR3 sequences in the sample, 16% are singletons; the top ten hold approximately 38%. The data were obtained in a study of T-cell reconstitution after alpha-beta-depleted transplantation in children. Whole-study results and caveats: Counts and diversity of T cells one year after transplant came mostly from newly produced T cells. Surviving recipient T cells and thymic progenitors accounted for the high day-60 TCRbeta diversity observed in some patients. Expanded clones from the graft, numbering several hundred, reportedly supplied alpha-beta T cells about two months after transplant.

The length of the CDR3 is 15 residues. CDR1 KGHDR and CDR2 SFDVKD come from the germline V gene. Trimming cost V 3 bases and J 5 bases; bases outside gene matches: 5. The source material was PBMCs, mostly from graft donor cells, sampled 360 days after TCRalphabeta/CD19-depleted stem cell transplant. V usage is TRBV24-1 and J usage is TRBJ2-5, with 10 bases identical to TRBD1. This clonotype was obtained from a male patient between 2 and 9 years old who had a stem cell transplant for acute lymphoblastic leukemia, so the T cells may come from the graft donor. The CDR3: CATSDAGQGTETQYF. Here the CDR3 DNA reads TGTGCCACCAGTGATGCGGGACAGGGGACGGAGACCCAGTACTTC.